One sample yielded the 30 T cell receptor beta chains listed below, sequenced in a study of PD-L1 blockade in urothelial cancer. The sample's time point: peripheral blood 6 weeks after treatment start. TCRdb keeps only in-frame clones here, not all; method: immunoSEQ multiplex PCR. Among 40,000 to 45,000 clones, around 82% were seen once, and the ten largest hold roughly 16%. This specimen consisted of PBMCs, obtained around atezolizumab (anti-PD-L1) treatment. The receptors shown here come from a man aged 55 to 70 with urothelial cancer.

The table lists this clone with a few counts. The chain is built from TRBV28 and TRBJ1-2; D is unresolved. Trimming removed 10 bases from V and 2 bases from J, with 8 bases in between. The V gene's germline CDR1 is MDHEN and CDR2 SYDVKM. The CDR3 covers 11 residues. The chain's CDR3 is CATENNYGYTF. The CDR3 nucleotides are TGTGCCACCGAGAACAACTATGGCTACACCTTC.

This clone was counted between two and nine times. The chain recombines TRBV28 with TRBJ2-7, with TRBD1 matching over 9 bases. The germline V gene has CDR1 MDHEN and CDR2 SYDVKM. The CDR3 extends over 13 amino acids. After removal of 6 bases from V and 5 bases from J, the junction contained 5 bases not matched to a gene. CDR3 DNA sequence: TGTGCCAGCAGCCTGACAGGGGGGGACGAGCAGTACTTC. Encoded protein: CASSLTGGDEQYF.

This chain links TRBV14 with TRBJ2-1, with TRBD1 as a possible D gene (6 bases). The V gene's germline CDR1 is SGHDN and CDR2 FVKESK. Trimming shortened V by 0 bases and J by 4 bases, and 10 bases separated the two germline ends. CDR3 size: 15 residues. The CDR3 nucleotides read TGTGCCAGCAGCCAAGATGCCGACAGGTACAATGAGCAGTTCTTC. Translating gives CASSQDADRYNEQFF.

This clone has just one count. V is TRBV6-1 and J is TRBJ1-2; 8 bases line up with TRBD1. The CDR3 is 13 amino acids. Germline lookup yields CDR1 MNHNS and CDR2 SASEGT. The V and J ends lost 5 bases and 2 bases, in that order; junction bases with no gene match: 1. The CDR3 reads CASSPGGNYGYTF. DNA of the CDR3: TGTGCCAGCAGTCCAGGGGGCAACTATGGCTACACCTTC.

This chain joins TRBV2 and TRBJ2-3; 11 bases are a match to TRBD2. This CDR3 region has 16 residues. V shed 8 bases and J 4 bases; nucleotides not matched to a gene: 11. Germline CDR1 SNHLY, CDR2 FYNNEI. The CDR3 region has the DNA TGTGCCAGCTCATATAGCGGGGGGGCGGTAGCAGATACGCAGTATTTT. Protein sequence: CASSYSGGAVADTQYF.

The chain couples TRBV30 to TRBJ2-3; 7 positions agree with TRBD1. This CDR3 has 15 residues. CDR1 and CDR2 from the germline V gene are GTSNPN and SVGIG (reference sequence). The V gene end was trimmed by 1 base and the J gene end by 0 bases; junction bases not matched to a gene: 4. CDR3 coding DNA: TGTGCCTGGAGTGGAGAGGGGGCCAGCACAGATACGCAGTATTTT. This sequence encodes CAWSGEGASTDTQYF.

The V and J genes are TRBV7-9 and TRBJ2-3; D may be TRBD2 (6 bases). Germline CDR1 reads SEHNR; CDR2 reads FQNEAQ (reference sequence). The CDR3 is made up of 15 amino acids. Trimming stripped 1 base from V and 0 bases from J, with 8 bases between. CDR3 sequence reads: CASSLGRDSTDTQYF. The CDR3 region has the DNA TGTGCCAGCAGCTTAGGGAGGGACAGCACAGATACGCAGTATTTT. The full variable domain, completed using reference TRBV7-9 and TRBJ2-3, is DTGVSQNPRHKITKRGQNVTFRCDPISEHNRLYWYRQTLGQGPEFLTYFQNEAQLEKSRLLSDRFSAERPKGSFSTLEIQRTEQGDSAMYLCASSLGRDSTDTQYFGPGTRLTVL.

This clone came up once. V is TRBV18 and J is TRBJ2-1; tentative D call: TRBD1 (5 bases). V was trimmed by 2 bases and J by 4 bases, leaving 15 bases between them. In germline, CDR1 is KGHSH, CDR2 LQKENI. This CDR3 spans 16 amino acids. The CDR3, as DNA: TGTGCCAGCTCACCAGTAGGGGCCCAGATTTACAATGAGCAGTTCTTC. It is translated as CASSPVGAQIYNEQFF.

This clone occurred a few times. The CDR3 coding sequence is TGTGCCAGCAGCTTGGGACAGGGGGTTGGAGATACGCAGTATTTT. This sequence encodes CASSLGQGVGDTQYF. This chain links TRBV5-4 with TRBJ2-3, with TRBD1 identical over 9 bases. CDR1 SGHNT and CDR2 YYREEE come from the germline V gene (reference sequence). The CDR3 length is 15 residues. J gave up 5 bases and V 0 bases, and 4 bases lay outside the gene matches. The entire variable domain, with the rest obtained from reference TRBV5-4 and TRBJ2-3, is as follows: ETGVTQSPTHLIKTRGQQVTLRCSSQSGHNTVSWYQQALGQGPQFIFQYYREEENGRGNFPPRFSGLQFPNYSSELNVNALELDDSALYLCASSLGQGVGDTQYFGPGTRLTVL.

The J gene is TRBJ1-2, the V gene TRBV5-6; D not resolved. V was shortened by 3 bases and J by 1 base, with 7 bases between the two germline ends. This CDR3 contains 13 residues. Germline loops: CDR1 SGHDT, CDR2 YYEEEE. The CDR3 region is CASSSYFNYGYTF. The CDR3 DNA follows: TGTGCCAGCAGCTCTTATTTTAACTATGGCTACACCTTC.

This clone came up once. The CDR3 reads CASSETGQFDEQFF. The CDR3 DNA is TGTGCCAGCAGCGAGACAGGGCAATTTGATGAGCAGTTCTTC. V is TRBV28 and J is TRBJ2-1, with 7 positions matching TRBD1. The germline gives CDR1 MDHEN, CDR2 SYDVKM. V was clipped by 6 bases and J by 8 bases; unmatched bases: 10. The CDR3 is 14 amino acids. Together with reference TRBV28 and TRBJ2-1, the CDR3 gives the full variable domain: DVKVTQSSRYLVKRTGEKVFLECVQDMDHENMFWYRQDPGLGLRLIYFSYDVKMKEKGDIPEGYSVSREKKERFSLILESASTNQTSMYLCASSETGQFDEQFFGPGTRLTVL.

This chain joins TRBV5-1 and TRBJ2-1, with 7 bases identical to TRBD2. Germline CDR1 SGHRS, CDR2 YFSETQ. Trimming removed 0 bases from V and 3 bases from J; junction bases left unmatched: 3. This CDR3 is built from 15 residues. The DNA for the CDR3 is TGCGCCAGCAGCTTGGACGGGGGGTACTACAATGAGCAGTTCTTC. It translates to CASSLDGGYYNEQFF. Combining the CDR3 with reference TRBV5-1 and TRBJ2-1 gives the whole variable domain KAGVTQTPRYLIKTRGQQVTLSCSPISGHRSVSWYQQTPGQGLQFLFEYFSETQRNKGNFPGRFSGRQFSNSRSEMNVSTLELGDSALYLCASSLDGGYYNEQFFGPGTRLTVL.

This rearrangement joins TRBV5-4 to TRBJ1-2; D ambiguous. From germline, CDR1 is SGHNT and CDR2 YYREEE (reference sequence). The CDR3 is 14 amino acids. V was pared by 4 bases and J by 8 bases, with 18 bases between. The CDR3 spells CASSPAWAPEGYTF. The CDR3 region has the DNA TGTGCCAGCAGCCCAGCCTGGGCCCCAGAAGGCTACACCTTC.

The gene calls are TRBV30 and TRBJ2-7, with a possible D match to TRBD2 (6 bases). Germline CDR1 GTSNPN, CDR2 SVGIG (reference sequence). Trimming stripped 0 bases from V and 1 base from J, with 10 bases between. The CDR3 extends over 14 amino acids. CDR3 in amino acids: CAWSVWRGSYEQYF. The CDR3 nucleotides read TGTGCCTGGAGTGTATGGCGGGGTTCCTACGAGCAGTACTTC.

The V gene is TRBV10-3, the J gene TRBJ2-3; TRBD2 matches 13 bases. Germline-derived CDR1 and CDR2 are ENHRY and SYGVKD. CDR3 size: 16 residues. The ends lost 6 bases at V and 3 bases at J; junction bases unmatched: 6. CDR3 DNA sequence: TGTGCCATCAGCTGGAGACTAGCGGGGGGTACAGATACGCAGTATTTT. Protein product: CAISWRLAGGTDTQYF.

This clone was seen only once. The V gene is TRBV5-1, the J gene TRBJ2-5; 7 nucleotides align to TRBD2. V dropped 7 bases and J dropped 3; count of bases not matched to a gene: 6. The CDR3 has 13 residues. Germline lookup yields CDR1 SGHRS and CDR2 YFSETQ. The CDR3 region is CASSSGTEETQYF. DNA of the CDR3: TGCGCCAGCTCAAGCGGGACTGAAGAGACCCAGTACTTC. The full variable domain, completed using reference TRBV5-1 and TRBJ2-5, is KAGVTQTPRYLIKTRGQQVTLSCSPISGHRSVSWYQQTPGQGLQFLFEYFSETQRNKGNFPGRFSGRQFSNSRSEMNVSTLELGDSALYLCASSSGTEETQYFGPGTRLLVL.

The CDR3 is CASSIQGSSSGNTIYF. In DNA, the CDR3 is TGCGCCAGCAGCATACAGGGGTCTAGCTCTGGAAACACCATATATTTT. This rearrangement joins TRBV5-1 to TRBJ1-3, with TRBD1 matching over 7 bases. Germline CDR1 reads SGHRS; CDR2 reads YFSETQ. J lost 0 bases, V lost 4 bases, and 7 bases had no gene match. This CDR3 is built from 16 residues.

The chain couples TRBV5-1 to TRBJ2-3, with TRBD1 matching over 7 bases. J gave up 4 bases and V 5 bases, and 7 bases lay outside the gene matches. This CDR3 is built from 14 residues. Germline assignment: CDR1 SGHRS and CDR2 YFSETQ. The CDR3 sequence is CASSLDRVADTQYF. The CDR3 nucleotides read TGCGCCAGCAGTCTTGACAGGGTAGCAGATACGCAGTATTTT.

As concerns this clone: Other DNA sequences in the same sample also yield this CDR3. As DNA, the CDR3 is TGTGCCAGCTCACCGGGGCAGCAAGAGACCCAGTACTTC. Its translation is CASSPGQQETQYF. The gene calls are TRBV18 and TRBJ2-5; tentative D call: TRBD1 (5 bases). Germline V gives CDR1 KGHSH, CDR2 LQKENI. Trimming removed 3 bases from V and 2 bases from J, with 7 bases in between. CDR3 length equals 13 residues.

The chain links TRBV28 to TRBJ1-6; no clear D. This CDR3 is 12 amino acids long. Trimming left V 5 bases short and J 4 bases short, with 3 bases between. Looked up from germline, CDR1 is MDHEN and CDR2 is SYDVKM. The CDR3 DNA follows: TGTGCCAGCAGTATATATAATTCACCCCTCCACTTT. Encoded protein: CASSIYNSPLHF.

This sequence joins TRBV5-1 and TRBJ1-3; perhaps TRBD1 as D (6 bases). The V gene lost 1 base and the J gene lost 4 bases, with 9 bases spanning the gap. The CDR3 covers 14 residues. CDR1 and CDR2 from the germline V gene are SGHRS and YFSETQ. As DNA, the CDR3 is TGCGCCAGCAGCTTGTTGGGACAAGGAAACACCATATATTTT. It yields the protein CASSLLGQGNTIYF.

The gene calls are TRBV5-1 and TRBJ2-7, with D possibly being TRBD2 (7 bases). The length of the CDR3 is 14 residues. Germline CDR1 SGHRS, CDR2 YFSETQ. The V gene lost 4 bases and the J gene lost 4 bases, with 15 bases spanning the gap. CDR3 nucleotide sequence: TGCGCCAGCAGCCAGACTGGGGGGGCGTACGAGCAGTACTTC. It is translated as CASSQTGGAYEQYF.

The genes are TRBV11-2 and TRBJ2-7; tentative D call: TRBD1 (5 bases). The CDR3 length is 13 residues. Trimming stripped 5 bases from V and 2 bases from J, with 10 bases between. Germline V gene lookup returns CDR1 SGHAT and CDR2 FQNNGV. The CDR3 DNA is TGTGCCAGCAGCCCCAGACAGCCCTACGAGCAGTACTTC. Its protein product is CASSPRQPYEQYF. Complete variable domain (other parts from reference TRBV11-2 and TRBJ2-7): EAGVAQSPRYKIIEKRQSVAFWCNPISGHATLYWYQQILGQGPKLLIQFQNNGVVDDSQLPKDRFSAERLKGVDSTLKIQPAKLEDSAVYLCASSPRQPYEQYFGPGTRLTVT.

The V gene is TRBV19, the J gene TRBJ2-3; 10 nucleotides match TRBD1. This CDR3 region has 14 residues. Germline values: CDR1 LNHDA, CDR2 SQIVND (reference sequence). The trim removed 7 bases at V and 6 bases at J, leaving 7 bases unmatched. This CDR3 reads CASKSGTGADTQYF. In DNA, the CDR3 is TGTGCCAGTAAATCCGGGACAGGGGCGGATACGCAGTATTTT.

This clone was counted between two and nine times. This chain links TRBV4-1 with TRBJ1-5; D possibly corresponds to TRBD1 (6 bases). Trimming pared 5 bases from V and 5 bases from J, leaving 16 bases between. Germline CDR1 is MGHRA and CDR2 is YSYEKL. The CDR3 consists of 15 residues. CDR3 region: CASSGIGQIDQPQHF. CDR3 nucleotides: TGCGCCAGCAGCGGTATTGGACAGATAGATCAGCCCCAGCATTTT.

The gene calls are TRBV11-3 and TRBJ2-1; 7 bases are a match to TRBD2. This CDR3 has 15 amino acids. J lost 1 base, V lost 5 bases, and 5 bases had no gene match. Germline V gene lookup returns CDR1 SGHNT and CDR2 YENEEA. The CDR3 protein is CASSRGGESYNEQFF. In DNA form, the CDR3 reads TGTGCCAGCAGCCGCGGGGGAGAATCCTACAATGAGCAGTTCTTC.

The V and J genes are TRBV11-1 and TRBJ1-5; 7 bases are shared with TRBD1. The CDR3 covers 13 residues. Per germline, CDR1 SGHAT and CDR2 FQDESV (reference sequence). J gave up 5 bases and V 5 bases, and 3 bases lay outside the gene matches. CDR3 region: CASSGDRYQPQHF. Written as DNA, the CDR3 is TGTGCCAGCAGCGGGGACAGATATCAGCCCCAGCATTTT.

The CDR3, as DNA: TGTGCCAGCAGCTTTTTGGCCGGTCGGGGAAGGGAGACCCAGTACTTC. Translated, it gives CASSFLAGRGRETQYF. V and J are TRBV7-8 and TRBJ2-5, with D maybe TRBD2 (5 bases). The ends were cut back, 3 bases at V and 5 bases at J, with 19 bases in the middle. Germline CDR1 is SGHVS and CDR2 is FQNEAQ. CDR3 length: 16 amino acids.

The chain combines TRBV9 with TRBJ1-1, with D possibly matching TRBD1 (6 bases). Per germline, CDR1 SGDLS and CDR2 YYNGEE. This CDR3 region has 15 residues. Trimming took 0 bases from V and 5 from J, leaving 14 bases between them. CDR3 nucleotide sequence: TGTGCCAGCAGCGTAGTGGCAGGGGTCGTTACTGAAGCTTTCTTT. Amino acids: CASSVVAGVVTEAFF.

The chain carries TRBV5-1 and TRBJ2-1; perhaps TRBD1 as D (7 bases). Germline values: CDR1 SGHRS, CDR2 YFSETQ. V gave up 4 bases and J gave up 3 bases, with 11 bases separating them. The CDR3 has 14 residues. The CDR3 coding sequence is TGCGCCAGCAGCCGGGGGACAGACTACAATGAGCAGTTCTTC. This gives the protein CASSRGTDYNEQFF.